The source of this T cell receptor (beta chain) is a study of naive and memory T cell subsets (dated by TCRdb to about 2017). In the study overall: According to the figure summarizing the samples, there were around ten blood donors, 7 tuberculin skin test biopsies and 3 saline control biopsies. As previously described, skin biopsies were taken from tuberculin skin test sites or from saline-injected control sites and processed for RNA extraction. PCR2 was typically a SYBR Green qPCR stopped at a set threshold; low-input samples could instead use end-point PCR (around 6 cycles). Paper-wide results and their limitations: Higher TCR numbers at tuberculin skin test sites were interpreted as T cell infiltration of a delayed type IV hypersensitivity reaction. The RNA-based method was acknowledged as potentially sensitive to TCR transcript changes with T cell activation and differentiation. TCR sequences were reportedly obtained from both types of skin biopsy, with many more TCRs found at tuberculin skin test sites. Skin biopsy collection and RNA processing details were not given in the paper but referenced to earlier studies.

This clonotype was observed many times. What this receptor recognizes is not known. No qualities accompany the bases; no much larger clone lies one base away. Per the publication, the treatment or condition label means: skin biopsy from PPD injection site in Mantoux-positive individual. Using 3' ligation of a UMI-containing oligonucleotide to TCR cDNA, the study laid out a robust and sensitive protocol to amplify, sequence and analyze TCRs. Tuberculin skin test biopsies came from sites injected with PPD in individuals with a positive Mantoux test. Total RNA was treated with RQ1 DNase, without cell sorting, prior to reverse transcription, with an input of roughly 1 to 1000 ng being targeted. To check how robust the pipeline was in samples where T cells make up a minority population, libraries were built from skin biopsies and whole blood. The protocol used for the library was UMI-ligation and nested PCR. The ligated cDNA was amplified by four rounds of PCR, in which nested alpha and beta constant region primers were used together with the SP2 primer. TCR RNA was reverse transcribed with SuperScript IV using alpha and beta constant region primers for the blood and skin samples. T4 RNA ligase 1 was used to ligate an oligonucleotide containing the Illumina SP2 primer and a UMI to the 3' end of the cDNA. To prevent hairpin formation, the 12-nucleotide UMI was made up of two random hexamers with an eight-base spacer between them. From the second PCR onward, TCR alpha and beta chain libraries were processed separately and dual indexed for multiplexing. After pooling, the indexed libraries were analyzed by capillary electrophoresis and sequenced on either an Illumina MiSeq or NextSeq. PhiX DNA at about 5-7.5% was added to the libraries to raise base diversity and improve cluster recognition. The original methods were these. Demultiplexor took UMIs from read 2, joined the UMIs to the TCR sequence from read 1, and separated reads according to sample indices. V and J genes and V-J junctions were identified by Decombinator, which gave every TCR a five-part identifier that included V and J deletions. Collapsinator used UMIs to correct sequencing errors and PCR amplification heterogeneity, yielding UMI-based abundance per TCR. CDR3Translator turned identifiers into nucleotide sequence, translated that sequence into amino acids, and pulled out CDR3 regions based on terminal motifs. After normalization to the amount of input RNA, error-corrected alpha and beta TCR counts from blood and skin were compared. TCRdb applied fastp at Q25 and MiXCR to the public reads, then kept only in-frame beta chains. Entries that share a CDR3 protein sequence are merged under the most common genes and DNA. For this entry, the V and J calls and clone size follow TCRdb and not the study's own pipeline. The sample data list around 25,000 distinct CDR3 sequences, and around 6% of these were observed just once. The top ten clonotypes cover 6.2% of the sample.

The clonotype originates from an adult in good health. The material sequenced was skin, taken from a tuberculin skin test site.

In nucleotide form, the sequence is TGTGCCAGCAGCTCTCAGGGGAGTAGGGAGACCCAGTACTTC. Translated, this gives CASSSQGSRETQYF. This receptor chain uses TRBV11-2 and TRBJ2-5; a tentative D call is TRBD1 (6 bases match). The germline ends are 14 bases apart after V is trimmed by 4 bases and J by 5 bases. In the germline V gene, CDR1 corresponds to SGHAT and CDR2 to FQNNGV. The CDR3 measures 14 amino acids from cysteine to phenylalanine. The retained sequence is limited to the CDR3, 42 bases, with the frame set at the first base.